Listed below are T cell receptor beta chains from one sample, sequenced in a study of long-term antiretroviral therapy in people with HIV. Some clones are missing from TCRdb's copy, which holds only in-frame ones; the method was immunoSEQ multiplex PCR. The profile shows more than 20,000 clones, roughly 79% of them singletons. Sample: unsorted PBMCs, taken 0.5 years after starting antiretroviral therapy. The receptors here all came from a man aged 18 to 30 with HIV. CDR3s leave out the opening cysteine and the closing phenylalanine or tryptophan. The listing skips clone size in some rows; elsewhere it reads once, few, many or a size class.

j_gene: TRBJ1-3
abundance: -
v_gene: TRBV28
CDR3aa: ASSSFSGNTIY

j_gene: TRBJ1-1
abundance: once
v_gene: TRBV27
CDR3aa: ASSSLGTGIYTEAF

j_gene: TRBJ1-6
abundance: -
v_gene: TRBV10-2
CDR3aa: ASSPNGQGYYNSPLH

j_gene: TRBJ2-1
abundance: -
v_gene: TRBV7-9
CDR3aa: ASSSTTSSYNEQF

j_gene: TRBJ1-1
abundance: -
v_gene: TRBV28
CDR3aa: ASSLPHKGNTEAF

j_gene: TRBJ2-7
abundance: once
v_gene: TRBV4-2
CDR3aa: ASSQAPSTTGHEQY

j_gene: TRBJ1-2
abundance: -
v_gene: TRBV30
CDR3aa: AWSGTGIRGYT

j_gene: TRBJ1-2
abundance: medium-sized
v_gene: TRBV14
CDR3aa: ASSQDRQSYT

j_gene: TRBJ2-7
abundance: -
v_gene: TRBV5-4
CDR3aa: ASSLETEISYEQY

j_gene: TRBJ2-3
abundance: once
v_gene: TRBV5-1
CDR3aa: ASSLGAIETQY

j_gene: TRBJ2-7
abundance: -
v_gene: TRBV11-2
CDR3aa: ASSSLKGAVGSYEQY

j_gene: TRBJ2-3
abundance: -
v_gene: TRBV7-2
CDR3aa: ASSLVTADTQY

j_gene: TRBJ2-1
abundance: -
v_gene: TRBV11-2
CDR3aa: ASSFGGDGKNEQF

j_gene: TRBJ2-2
abundance: few
v_gene: TRBV7-3
CDR3aa: ASSSGQSVGELF

j_gene: TRBJ2-3
abundance: -
v_gene: TRBV7-2
CDR3aa: ASSPMRKKINTDTQY

j_gene: TRBJ2-2
abundance: few
v_gene: TRBV2
CDR3aa: ASRSYTGELF

j_gene: TRBJ1-2
abundance: -
v_gene: TRBV14
CDR3aa: ASSRTGQRIYGYT

j_gene: TRBJ2-7
abundance: few
v_gene: TRBV10-3
CDR3aa: AISERTGYEQY

j_gene: TRBJ1-2
abundance: -
v_gene: TRBV7-3
CDR3aa: ASSSLPTWRGVAFT

j_gene: TRBJ2-2
abundance: -
v_gene: TRBV7-6
CDR3aa: ASSLVRVSGELF

j_gene: TRBJ2-7
abundance: -
v_gene: TRBV28
CDR3aa: ASSLRGSEQY

j_gene: TRBJ2-3
abundance: -
v_gene: TRBV11-2
CDR3aa: ASSGRGRDSYTSTDTQY

j_gene: TRBJ1-2
abundance: once
v_gene: TRBV4-1
CDR3aa: ASSQEGGANYGYT

j_gene: TRBJ1-2
abundance: -
v_gene: TRBV7-9
CDR3aa: ASSLGAGGPYGYT

j_gene: TRBJ1-2
abundance: -
v_gene: TRBV19
CDR3aa: ASNLGQGDGYT

j_gene: TRBJ2-5
abundance: -
v_gene: TRBV4-3
CDR3aa: ASSQDLASQETQY